This TCR beta chain originates from a study of OX40 agonist ivuxolimab in advanced cancers. For the study at large: Intravenous ivuxolimab at 0.01 to 10 mg/kg was given to patients every 2 weeks.

This CDR3 region has 14 residues. TCRdb's copy holds only in-frame clones and misses some; the assay was immunoSEQ multiplex PCR. The sample includes approximately 50,000 clones, about 85% of them seen just once. This clone was detected once. The rearrangement links TRBV21-1 to TRBJ2-5; the table's D call of TRBD1 was not tested on the DNA. TRBV21-1 is recorded as a pseudogene. This receptor was identified in an adult with an advanced solid tumor such as melanoma, head and neck, liver or kidney cancer. The sequencing used CD4+ or CD8+ T cells sorted from blood, collected in a trial of the OX40 agonist ivuxolimab. The chain's CDR3 is CASSKVQVQETQYF. The CDR3 region has the DNA TGTGCCAGCAGCAAAGTTCAGGTTCAAGAGACCCAGTACTTC.